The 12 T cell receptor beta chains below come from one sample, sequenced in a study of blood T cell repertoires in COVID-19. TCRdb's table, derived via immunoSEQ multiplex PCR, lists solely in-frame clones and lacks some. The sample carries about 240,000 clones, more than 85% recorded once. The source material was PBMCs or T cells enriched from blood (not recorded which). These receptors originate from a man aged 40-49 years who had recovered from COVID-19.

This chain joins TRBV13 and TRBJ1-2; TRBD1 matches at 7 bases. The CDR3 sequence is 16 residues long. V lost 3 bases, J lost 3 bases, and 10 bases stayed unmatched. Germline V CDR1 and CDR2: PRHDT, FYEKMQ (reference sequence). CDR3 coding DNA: TGTGCCAGCAGCTTGGGACAGCCAATAGCTTACTATGGCTACACCTTC. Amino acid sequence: CASSLGQPIAYYGYTF.

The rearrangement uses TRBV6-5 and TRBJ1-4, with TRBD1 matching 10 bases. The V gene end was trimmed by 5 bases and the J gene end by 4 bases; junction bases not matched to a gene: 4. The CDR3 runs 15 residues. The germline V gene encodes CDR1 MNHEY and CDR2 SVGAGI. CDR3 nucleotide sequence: TGTGCCAGCAGTAGGGACAGGGGATTTAATGAAAAACTGTTTTTT. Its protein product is CASSRDRGFNEKLFF.

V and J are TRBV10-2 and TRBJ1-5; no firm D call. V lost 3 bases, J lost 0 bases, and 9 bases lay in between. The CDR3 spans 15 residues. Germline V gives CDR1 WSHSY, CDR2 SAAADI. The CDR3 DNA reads TGCGCCAGCAGTGACTCTAGGCATAGCAATCAGCCCCAGCATTTT. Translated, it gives CASSDSRHSNQPQHF.

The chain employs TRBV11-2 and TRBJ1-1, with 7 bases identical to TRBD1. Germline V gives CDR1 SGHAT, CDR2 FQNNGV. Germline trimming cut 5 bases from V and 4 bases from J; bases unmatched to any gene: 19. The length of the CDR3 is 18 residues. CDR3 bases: TGTGCCAGCAGCGGAGGTCGTTTGCAGGGGGTACGTCGCACTGAAGCTTTCTTT. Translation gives CASSGGRLQGVRRTEAFF.

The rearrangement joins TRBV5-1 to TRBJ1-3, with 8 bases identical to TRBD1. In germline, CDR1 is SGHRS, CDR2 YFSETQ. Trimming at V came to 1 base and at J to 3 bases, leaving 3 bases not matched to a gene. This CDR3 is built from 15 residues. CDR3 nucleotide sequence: TGCGCCAGCAGCTTGCAGGGGGCTGATGGAAACACCATATATTTT. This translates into CASSLQGADGNTIYF.

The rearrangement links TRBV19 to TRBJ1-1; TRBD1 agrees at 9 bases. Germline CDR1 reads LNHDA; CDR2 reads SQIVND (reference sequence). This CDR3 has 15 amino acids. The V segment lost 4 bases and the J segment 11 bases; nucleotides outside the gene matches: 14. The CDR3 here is CASSTRTGDNKGAFF. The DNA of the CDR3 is TGTGCCAGTAGTACCCGGACAGGGGACAACAAGGGGGCTTTCTTT.

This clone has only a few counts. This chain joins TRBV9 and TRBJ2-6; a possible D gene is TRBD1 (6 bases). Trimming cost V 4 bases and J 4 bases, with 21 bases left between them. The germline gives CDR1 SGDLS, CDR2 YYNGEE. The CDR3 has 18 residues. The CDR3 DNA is TGTGCCAGCAGCTCCCACGACAGGCTGCAGGGCGGGGCCAACGTCCTGACTTTC. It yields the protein CASSSHDRLQGGANVLTF.

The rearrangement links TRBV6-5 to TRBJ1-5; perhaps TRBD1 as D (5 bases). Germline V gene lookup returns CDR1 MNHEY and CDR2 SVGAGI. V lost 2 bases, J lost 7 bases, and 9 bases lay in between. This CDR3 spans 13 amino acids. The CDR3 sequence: CASSYGRDQPQHF. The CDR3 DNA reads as TGTGCCAGCAGTTACGGGAGGGACCAGCCCCAGCATTTT.

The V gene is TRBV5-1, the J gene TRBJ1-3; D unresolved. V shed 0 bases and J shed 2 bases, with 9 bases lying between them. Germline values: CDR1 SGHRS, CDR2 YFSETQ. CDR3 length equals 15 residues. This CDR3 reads CASSLDFDTGNTIYF. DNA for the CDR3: TGCGCCAGCAGCTTGGATTTCGACACTGGAAACACCATATATTTT.

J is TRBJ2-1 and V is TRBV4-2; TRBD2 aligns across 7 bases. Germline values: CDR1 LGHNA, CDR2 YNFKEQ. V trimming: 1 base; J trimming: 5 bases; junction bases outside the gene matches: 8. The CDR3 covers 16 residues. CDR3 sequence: CASSQVFETSNNEQFF. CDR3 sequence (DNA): TGTGCCAGCAGCCAAGTATTCGAGACTAGCAACAATGAGCAGTTCTTC.

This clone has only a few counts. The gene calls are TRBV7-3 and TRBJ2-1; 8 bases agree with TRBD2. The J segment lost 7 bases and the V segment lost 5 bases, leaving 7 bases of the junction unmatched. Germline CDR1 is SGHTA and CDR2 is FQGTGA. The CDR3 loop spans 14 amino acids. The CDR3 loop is CASSALGLGNEQFF. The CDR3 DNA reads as TGTGCCAGCAGCGCGTTGGGACTAGGTAATGAGCAGTTCTTC.

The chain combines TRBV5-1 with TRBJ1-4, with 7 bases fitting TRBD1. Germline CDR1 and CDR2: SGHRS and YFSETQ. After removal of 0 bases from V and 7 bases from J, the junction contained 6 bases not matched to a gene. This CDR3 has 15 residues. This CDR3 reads CASSLDYRGGEKLFF. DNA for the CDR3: TGCGCCAGCAGCTTGGATTACAGGGGAGGTGAAAAACTGTTTTTT. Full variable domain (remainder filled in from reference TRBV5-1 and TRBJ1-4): KAGVTQTPRYLIKTRGQQVTLSCSPISGHRSVSWYQQTPGQGLQFLFEYFSETQRNKGNFPGRFSGRQFSNSRSEMNVSTLELGDSALYLCASSLDYRGGEKLFFGSGTQLSVL.